This T cell receptor beta chain was found in a study of T cell responses to AZD1222 COVID-19 vaccine. Looking at the study overall: Second doses were pooled across both intervals (about 4 or about 12 weeks). Findings and caveats of the study: Seropositive AZD1222 recipients at baseline numbered only five or six. Sampled repertoires all dated from after the peak T cell response. The sample set comprised mostly white British donors with more females, and clonal diversity was possibly underestimated.

Libraries were prepared by immunoSEQ multiplex PCR; TCRdb keeps only in-frame clonotypes and omits some of them. The sample includes just over 150,000 clones, around nine tenths of them seen just once. CDR1 and CDR2 from the germline V gene are LNHDA and SQIVND (reference sequence). CDR3 length: 15 residues. With 1 base removed from V and 0 bases from J, the gap between germline ends came to 8 bases. As for this clone: What it binds is not known.

The clonotype was recovered from an adult in good health. The material was peripheral blood, obtained on day 0 of AZD1222 vaccination. The V and J genes are TRBV19 and TRBJ2-3; TRBD2 is a possible D gene (5 bases). CDR3 protein: CASSIGSGSTDTQYF. The CDR3 DNA reads as TGTGCCAGTAGTATAGGGTCGGGAAGCACAGATACGCAGTATTTT.